This passage covers 18 T cell receptor beta chains from one sample sequenced in a study of patients and donors after allogeneic stem cell transplantation. TCRdb called the RT-PCR reads again in MiXCR, with one record for every CDR3 protein. The sample includes around 160,000 distinct CDR3 sequences, about 32% of them seen just once. The sample was blood, either unsorted or a sorted T cell fraction (not recorded which). The receptors derive from a human donor who was either an allogeneic HSCT recipient or a stem cell or donor lymphocyte infusion donor (not recorded which). It is not recorded whose cells these are; they may come from a transplant donor.

This clonotype was seen ten or more times. The CDR3 region has the DNA TGCAGTGCTACGGGGGCTGGAAACACCATATATTTT. Translated, it gives CSATGAGNTIYF. The genes are TRBV20-1 and TRBJ1-3, with D perhaps matching TRBD1 (5 bases). Germline CDR1 is DFQATT and CDR2 is SNEGSKA (reference sequence). CDR3 length equals 12 residues. Deletions cut 4 bases from V and 2 bases from J, with 6 bases between.

This clonotype is classed as medium-sized. This chain uses TRBV27 with TRBJ1-1; TRBD1 is a possible D gene (6 bases). CDR1 is MNHEY and CDR2 is SMNVEV in the germline V gene (reference sequence). The V and J ends lost 6 bases and 1 base respectively, with 9 bases between them. This CDR3 spans 13 amino acids. CDR3 coding DNA: TGTGCCAGCAGCTTAGGGGGGAACACTGAAGCTTTCTTT. Encoded protein: CASSLGGNTEAFF.

This clonotype was observed a few times. The chain couples TRBV7-9 to TRBJ2-7, with D unclear. The CDR3 length is 14 residues. Trimming left V 2 bases short and J 0 bases short, with 8 bases between. Germline CDR1 and CDR2: SEHNR and FQNEAQ (reference sequence). CDR3 in amino acids: CASSLNLASYEQYF. CDR3 sequence (DNA): TGTGCCAGCAGCTTAAATTTGGCCTCCTACGAGCAGTACTTC.

In this sample, this clonotype turned up a few times. V and J are TRBV12-3 or TRBV12-4 and TRBJ1-5; D unresolved. With 6 bases removed from V and 3 bases from J, the gap between germline ends came to 9 bases. This CDR3 spans 13 amino acids. The CDR3 loop is CASRAEYNQPQHF. The CDR3 DNA reads as TGTGCCAGCAGAGCGGAATACAATCAGCCCCAGCATTTT.

V gene TRBV12-3 or TRBV12-4 combines with J gene TRBJ2-1; 10 positions agree with TRBD2. Trimming took 5 bases from V and 4 from J; bases not matched to a gene: 14. The CDR3 runs to 18 residues. In DNA form, the CDR3 reads TGTGCCAGCAGTGCGGCTAGCGGGAGCCCCGGGGAATACAATGAGCAGTTCTTC. Translation: CASSAASGSPGEYNEQFF.

This clonotype has a handful of counts. This chain joins TRBV7-2 and TRBJ2-1, with no clear D. Germline assignment: CDR1 SGHTA and CDR2 FQGNSA. CDR3 size: 12 residues. V lost 5 bases to trimming and J lost 7 bases, with 9 bases between them. The CDR3 DNA reads as TGTGCCAGCAGCCGAGAATGGAATGAGCAGTTCTTC. Amino acids: CASSREWNEQFF.

CDR3 residues: CSASLKEGAWTEAFF. As DNA, the CDR3 is TGCAGTGCTAGTCTTAAGGAGGGGGCTTGGACTGAAGCTTTCTTT. The rearrangement joins TRBV20-1 to TRBJ1-1; 7 nucleotides match TRBD1. CDR3 length: 15 residues. From germline, CDR1 is DFQATT and CDR2 SNEGSKA (reference sequence). V was pared by 3 bases and J by 5 bases, with 12 bases of the junction left unmatched.

This clonotype has ten or more counts. This chain links TRBV29-1 with TRBJ1-1, with TRBD1 as a possible D gene (5 bases). The V end lost 4 bases, the J end lost 0 bases, and 9 bases lay between the germline ends. CDR1 and CDR2 (germline): SQVTM, ANQGSEA. This CDR3 is 13 amino acids long. The chain's CDR3 is CSVVDRLNTEAFF. The CDR3 DNA reads as TGCAGCGTTGTCGACAGACTGAACACTGAAGCTTTCTTT.

This chain connects TRBV5-1 to TRBJ1-1, with 9 bases identical to TRBD1. The CDR3 extends over 14 amino acids. Losses at the gene ends were 4 bases for V and 6 bases for J; bases not matched to a gene: 7. In germline, CDR1 is SGHRS, CDR2 YFSETQ. Here the CDR3 DNA reads TGCGCCAGCAGCGGTCACAGGGGGCTACCTGAAGCTTTCTTT. Residues: CASSGHRGLPEAFF. Based on the CDR3 plus reference TRBV5-1 and TRBJ1-1, the full variable domain is KAGVTQTPRYLIKTRGQQVTLSCSPISGHRSVSWYQQTPGQGLQFLFEYFSETQRNKGNFPGRFSGRQFSNSRSEMNVSTLELGDSALYLCASSGHRGLPEAFFGQGTRLTVV.

This clonotype appeared a few times. The chain is built from TRBV20-1 and TRBJ1-1; D possibly corresponds to TRBD1 (5 bases). With 1 base removed from V and 3 bases from J, the gap between germline ends came to 12 bases. The V gene's germline CDR1 is DFQATT and CDR2 SNEGSKA (reference sequence). The CDR3 spans 14 residues. CDR3 sequence (DNA): TGCAGTGCTAGAGGGTGGCAGGGTTACACTGAAGCTTTCTTT. The encoded protein is CSARGWQGYTEAFF.

This clonotype was observed a handful of times. V and J are TRBV15 and TRBJ1-4; unclear D gene. CDR1 LNHNV and CDR2 YYDKDF come from the germline V gene (reference sequence). The CDR3 extends over 13 amino acids. With 1 base removed from V and 3 bases from J, the gap between germline ends came to 3 bases. CDR3 sequence: CATSRGPNEKLFF. DNA for the CDR3: TGTGCCACCAGCAGAGGGCCTAATGAAAAACTGTTTTTT.

The chain links TRBV28 to TRBJ2-3; 9 nucleotides agree with TRBD1. The germline gives CDR1 MDHEN, CDR2 SYDVKM. The CDR3 sequence is 16 residues long. The J segment lost 3 bases and the V segment lost 7 bases, leaving 11 bases of the junction unmatched. CDR3 sequence: CASTPTGGYRTDTQYF. In DNA, the CDR3 is TGTGCCAGCACCCCGACAGGGGGTTATAGGACAGATACGCAGTATTTT.

This clonotype was observed a handful of times. V gene TRBV4-1 combines with J gene TRBJ2-7; D is perhaps TRBD2 (5 bases). Germline V gives CDR1 MGHRA, CDR2 YSYEKL. The ends were cut back, 3 bases at V and 6 bases at J, with 21 bases in the middle. The CDR3 extends over 16 amino acids. The CDR3: CASSHGTAEIEGEQYF. CDR3 coding DNA: TGCGCCAGCAGCCACGGAACGGCAGAAATTGAGGGCGAGCAGTACTTC.

This clonotype was observed at least ten times. The chain is built from TRBV6-2 or TRBV6-3 and TRBJ1-5; no firm D call. V shed 5 bases and J shed 6 bases, with 8 bases lying between them. There are 12 residues in the CDR3. The V gene's germline CDR1 is MNHEY and CDR2 SVGEGT. DNA for the CDR3: TGTGCCAGCAGTCGCGTGAGTCAGCCCCAGCATTTT. Its translation is CASSRVSQPQHF.

This chain connects TRBV5-1 to TRBJ2-1, with D possibly matching TRBD2 (6 bases). Per germline, CDR1 SGHRS and CDR2 YFSETQ. This CDR3 is built from 12 residues. V lost 5 bases and J lost 7, with 10 bases in between. The CDR3 here is CASRTSRNEQFF. The CDR3 region has the DNA TGCGCCAGCAGAACTAGCAGGAATGAGCAGTTCTTC.

This clonotype turned up a few times. This chain connects TRBV4-2 to TRBJ2-7; 10 nucleotides agree with TRBD2. J was trimmed by 3 bases and V by 0 bases; bases with no gene match: 5. This CDR3 is built from 16 residues. Germline CDR1 and CDR2: LGHNA and YNFKEQ. CDR3 loop: CASSQDKLAGDYEQYF. In DNA form, the CDR3 reads TGTGCCAGCAGCCAAGATAAGCTAGCGGGAGACTACGAGCAGTACTTC.

This clonotype was seen a handful of times. The genes are TRBV2 and TRBJ2-7; 10 nucleotides align to TRBD2. Losses at the gene ends were 3 bases for V and 1 base for J; bases not matched to a gene: 0. The CDR3 spans 14 residues. Germline V gives CDR1 SNHLY, CDR2 FYNNEI. The CDR3 DNA follows: TGTGCCAGCAGTGAGACTAGCGGGTCCTACGAGCAGTACTTC. Translated, it gives CASSETSGSYEQYF.

This clonotype was seen only once. This chain connects TRBV7-9 to TRBJ2-7, with a possible D match to TRBD1 (6 bases). This CDR3 contains 15 residues. CDR1 and CDR2 (germline): SEHNR, FQNEAQ (reference sequence). Trimming stripped 3 bases from V and 0 bases from J, with 12 bases between. The CDR3 DNA follows: TGTGCCAGCAGCTTCCCCCCACAGGGCTCCTACGAGCAGTACTTC. It yields the protein CASSFPPQGSYEQYF.